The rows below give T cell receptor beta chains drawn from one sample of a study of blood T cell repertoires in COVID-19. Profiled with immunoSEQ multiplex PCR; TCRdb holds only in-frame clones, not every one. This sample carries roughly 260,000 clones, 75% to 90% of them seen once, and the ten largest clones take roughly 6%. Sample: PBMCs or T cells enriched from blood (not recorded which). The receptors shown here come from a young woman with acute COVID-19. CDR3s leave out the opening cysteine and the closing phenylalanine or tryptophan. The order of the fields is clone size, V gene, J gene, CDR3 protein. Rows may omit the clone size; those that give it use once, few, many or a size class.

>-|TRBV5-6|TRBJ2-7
ASSLGRGIHEQY
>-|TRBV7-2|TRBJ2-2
ASSPPSGQSTGELF
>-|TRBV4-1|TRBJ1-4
ASSQTTGEKLF
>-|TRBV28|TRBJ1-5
ASRPQGRGQPQH
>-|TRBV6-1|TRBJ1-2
ASSENTGYGYT
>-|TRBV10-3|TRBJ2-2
AISEGGLAGITGELF
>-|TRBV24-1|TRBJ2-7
ATSDPRRTGTYEQY
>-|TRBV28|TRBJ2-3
ASSSQGLGRDTQY
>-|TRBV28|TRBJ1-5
ASGGTGFRPQH
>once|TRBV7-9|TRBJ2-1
ASSLALPSGGEEQF
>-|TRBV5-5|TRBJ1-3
ASSLTGTGDGNTIY
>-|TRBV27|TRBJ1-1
ASSRQGVEAF
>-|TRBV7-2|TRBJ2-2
ASSGPSGTGELF
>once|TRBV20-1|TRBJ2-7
SASPVRAYYEQY
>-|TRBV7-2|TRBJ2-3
ASSFGGGLSTDTQY
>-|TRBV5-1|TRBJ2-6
ASSLADGGSGANVLT
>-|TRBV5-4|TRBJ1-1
ASSLPLGQGEAEAF
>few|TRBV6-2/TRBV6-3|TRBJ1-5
ASSYLKGRGAGNQPQH
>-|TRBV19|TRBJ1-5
ASSIRTNQPQH
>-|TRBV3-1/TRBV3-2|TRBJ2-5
ASSQSRDMYQETQY
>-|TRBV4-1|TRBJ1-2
ASSQAVYYGYT
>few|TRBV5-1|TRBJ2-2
ASSIHDRANTGELF
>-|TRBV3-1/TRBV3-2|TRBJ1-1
ASSQGGGTEAF
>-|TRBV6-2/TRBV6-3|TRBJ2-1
ASSRRSSWEQF
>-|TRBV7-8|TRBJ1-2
ATAPEGTGHNYGYT
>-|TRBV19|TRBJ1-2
ASSIGDTLYGYT
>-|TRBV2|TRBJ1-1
GNKRGRDTEAF
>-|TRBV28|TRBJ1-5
ASTRGLTPQH
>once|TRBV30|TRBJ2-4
AWMSEALGKNIQY
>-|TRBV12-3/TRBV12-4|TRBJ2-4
ASSLVQGYIQY
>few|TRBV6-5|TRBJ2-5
ASSYSPGQTQY
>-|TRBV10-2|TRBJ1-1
ASRGTNRGNTEAF
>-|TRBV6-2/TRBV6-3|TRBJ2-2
ASSHGGSGELF
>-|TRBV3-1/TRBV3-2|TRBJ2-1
ASSLGTSGYNEQF
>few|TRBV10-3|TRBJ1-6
AIGGGARNSPLH
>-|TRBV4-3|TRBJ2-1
ASSLDYLIYNEQF
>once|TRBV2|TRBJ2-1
ASRPDSGEQF
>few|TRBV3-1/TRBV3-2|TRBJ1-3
ASSLTTGISGNTIY
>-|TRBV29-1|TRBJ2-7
SVRDGPLAGPNIGAYEQY
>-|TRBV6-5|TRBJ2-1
ASAPDSKSKQF
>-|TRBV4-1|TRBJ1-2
ASSQGQTSNYGYT
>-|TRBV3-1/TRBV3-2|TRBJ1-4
ASSQPQGPNEKLF
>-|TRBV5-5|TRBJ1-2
ASSRTGTATAYGYT
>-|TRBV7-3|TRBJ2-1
ASSLIGRGAYNEQF
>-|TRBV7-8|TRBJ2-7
ASSINPGQVSYEQY
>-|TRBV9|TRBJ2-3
ASSVSAGDTTDTQY
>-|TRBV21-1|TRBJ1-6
ASSKIEGRVRYNSPLH
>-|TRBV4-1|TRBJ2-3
ASSQDPGGTDTQY
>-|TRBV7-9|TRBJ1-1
ASSLGGTGSRTEAF
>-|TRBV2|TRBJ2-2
ASDRSWAGTGELF
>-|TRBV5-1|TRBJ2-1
ASSLGGRASLGNEQF
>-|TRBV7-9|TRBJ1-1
ASSWSGQGTNTEAF
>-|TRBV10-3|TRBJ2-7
AIGQVSYEQY
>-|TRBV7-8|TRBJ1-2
ASSLTAGRDYGYT
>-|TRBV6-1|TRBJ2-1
ASSDPGGNEQF
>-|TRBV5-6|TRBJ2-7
ASSFGQTYEQY
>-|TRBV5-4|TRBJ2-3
ASSIGTSGLTDTQY
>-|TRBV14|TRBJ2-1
ASSQVAPGNEQF
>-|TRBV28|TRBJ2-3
ASRRDREDTQY
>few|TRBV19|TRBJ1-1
ASSRLQENTEAF